The T cell receptor beta chain under discussion was sequenced for a study of tumor-infiltrating lymphocytes in primary liver carcinoma. Points from the study as a whole: Whereas tumor region pairs overlapped more, tumor-adjacent and tumor-blood pairs overlapped less.

A primer matching the constant region was used to make TCR beta cDNA from approximately 500 ng of total RNA. Amplification in three nested multiplex PCR rounds with slightly modified ARM-PCR gave rise to TCR beta libraries. MiXCR, applied by TCRdb to the multiplex PCR reads, yields one record per CDR3 protein. The sample contains more than 70,000 distinct CDR3 sequences, under 75% of which appear only once. This clonotype was found many times. Its target is unknown. Total RNA and DNA came together from around 20-30 mg of bulk tissue without cell sorting. The receptor was derived from a man aged 40-55 years with primary liver carcinoma and hepatitis B virus infection. Sequenced: tumor-adjacent normal liver tissue.

The CDR3 nucleotides read TGTGCCAGCAGCCCCCGGTCAGCCCCAGGGGTGACCCAGTACTTC. This codes for CASSPRSAPGVTQYF. This sequence joins TRBV11-2 and TRBJ2-5, with a weak D call TRBD1 (6 bases). CDR3 length: 15 residues. V was pared by 5 bases and J by 7 bases, with 20 bases between. Germline CDR1 and CDR2: SGHAT and FQNNGV.